This entry describes one TCR beta chain. The CDR3 spans 18 residues. The germline gives CDR1 LNHDA, CDR2 SQIVND (reference sequence). J gave up 0 bases and V 3 bases, and 4 bases lay outside the gene matches. The data derive from a study of technical replicates of blood from several donors. The method was immunoSEQ multiplex PCR; TCRdb's version includes in-frame clones alone and lacks a portion of them. The sample carries tens of thousands of clones, 70% to 90% recorded once. The sequenced sample was PBMCs. The chain recombines TRBV19 with TRBJ2-6; 11 bases line up with TRBD2. The TCR sequence derives from a human donor in good health. Some clones in this sample may be carry-over from other donors' samples. The CDR3: CASSIDSGGASGANVLTF. Written as DNA, the CDR3 is TGTGCCAGTAGTATCGATAGCGGGGGGGCCTCTGGGGCCAACGTCCTGACTTTC.